This T cell receptor beta chain was documented in a study of cytomegalovirus exposure and HLA in healthy donors. Across the study: There were about 85 million unique TCRs (from HLA-typed donors) in an early data release. Study results and caveats: TCR beta sequences numbering 16,951 were associated with HLA alleles at 0.05 false discovery rate in a later analysis.

This CDR3 is built from 14 residues. From germline, CDR1 is SGHTA and CDR2 FQGNSA. V was pared by 5 bases and J by 5 bases, with 9 bases of the junction left unmatched. The PCR contained 60 Vbeta and 13 Jbeta primers. Generated by immunoSEQ multiplex PCR, the TCRdb table keeps only in-frame clones and is missing some. The data contain over 100,000 clones, almost 80% of them singletons. With respect to this clone: The antigen is unknown.

This sequence was found in a female donor in good health and CMV-seronegative. V is TRBV7-2 and J is TRBJ2-7, with 7 bases matching TRBD1. The sequenced material came from PBMCs. CDR3 in DNA: TGTGCCAGCAGCCCCCAGACAGGGATCCACGAGCAGTACTTC. The encoded protein is CASSPQTGIHEQYF.